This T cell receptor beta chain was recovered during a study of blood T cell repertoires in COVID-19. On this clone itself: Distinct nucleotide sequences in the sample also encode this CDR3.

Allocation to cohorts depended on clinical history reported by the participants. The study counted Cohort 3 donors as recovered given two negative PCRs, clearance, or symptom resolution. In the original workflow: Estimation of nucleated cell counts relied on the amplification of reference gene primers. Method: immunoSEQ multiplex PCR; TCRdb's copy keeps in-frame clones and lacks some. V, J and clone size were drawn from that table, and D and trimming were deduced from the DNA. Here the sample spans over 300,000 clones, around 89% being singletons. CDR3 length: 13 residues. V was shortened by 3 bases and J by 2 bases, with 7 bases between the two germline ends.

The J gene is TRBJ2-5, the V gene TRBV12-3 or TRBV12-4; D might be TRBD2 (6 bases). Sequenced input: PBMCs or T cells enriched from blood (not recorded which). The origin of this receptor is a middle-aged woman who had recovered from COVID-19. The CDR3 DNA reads TGTGCCAGCAGTTTTGGGGGGCAAGAGACCCAGTACTTC. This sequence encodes CASSFGGQETQYF.